This T cell receptor beta chain is from a study of T cells in Graves' hyperthyroidism and ophthalmopathy. Findings and limits, study-wide: Blood also contained most expanded thyroid clonotypes above 0.001.

Points on this clonotype: Its target is not known.

Trimming cost V 0 bases and J 0 bases, with 14 bases left between them. CDR3 length: 16 residues. Germline assignment: CDR1 GTSNPN and CDR2 SVGIG (reference sequence). The CDR3 regions of TCR beta were amplified from RNA transcripts. TCR CDR3 underwent first-round RT-PCR with the HTBI primer set. One entry per CDR3 protein, called by TCRdb with MiXCR from the multiplex PCR reads. The profile shows 500,000 to 800,000 distinct CDR3 sequences, more than 14% of them singletons. This clonotype was sampled from a woman in her fifties or sixties with Graves' ophthalmopathy. Sequencing was done on a sample of blood. The V gene is TRBV30, the J gene TRBJ1-1; maybe TRBD1 (5 bases). CDR3 bases: TGTGCCTGGAGTGTATGGCGGGGCCTACTGAACACTGAAGCTTTCTTT. It is translated as CAWSVWRGLLNTEAFF.